This T cell receptor (beta chain) was captured in a study of blood T cells in healthy people across ages. Through a sample-barcoded 5' primer and a J-beta primer mix, a second PCR was run for roughly 6 to 12 cycles. TCRdb recomputed calls from the 5' RACE reads with MiXCR, one row per CDR3 protein. The profile shows roughly 730,000 distinct CDR3 sequences, more than 50% of them singletons. The sample taken for sequencing was blood. The receptor was isolated from a man between 40 and 49 years old in good health.

CDR3 loop: CASSSGLAGGLGSHNEQFF. CDR3 nucleotides: TGCGCCAGCAGCTCGGGACTAGCGGGGGGACTGGGGTCCCACAATGAGCAGTTCTTC. This sequence joins TRBV5-1 and TRBJ2-1; 15 bases match TRBD2. Losses at the gene ends were 3 bases for V and 5 bases for J; bases not matched to a gene: 12. This CDR3 has 19 residues. CDR1 SGHRS and CDR2 YFSETQ come from the germline V gene. Complete variable domain (other parts from reference TRBV5-1 and TRBJ2-1): KAGVTQTPRYLIKTRGQQVTLSCSPISGHRSVSWYQQTPGQGLQFLFEYFSETQRNKGNFPGRFSGRQFSNSRSEMNVSTLELGDSALYLCASSSGLAGGLGSHNEQFFGPGTRLTVL.